The sequence of this TCR beta chain was determined in a study of blood T cell repertoires in COVID-19 (dated by TCRdb to 2019 to 2021). Study-level background: Samples covering the acute and convalescent phases of COVID-19 were provided by collaborators in the United States, Italy and Spain. The dataset comprised deeply sampled blood TCRbeta repertoires from subjects exposed to, actively infected with, or recovered from COVID-19. HLA class I and class II types, where available, came from metadata supplied by the sample provider rather than from assay-based typing. The prospective study material was composed of cDNA or gDNA derived from T cells, B-cell-depleted T cells, or PBMCs. Nearly every sample came with metadata listing a de-identified subject ID, COVID-19 status, age in years and sex. Samples came from the ongoing ImmuneRACE study (first 160 participants) plus 1,254 subjects from 6 global collaborators. The repertoires were released in a freely available public database intended as a resource for research on the immune response to SARS-CoV-2. Overall results and qualifications from the work: The quantity of clinical and demographic metadata differed by source and by participant and was supplied without curation.

A second Seattle source provided samples from volunteer blood donors who had recovered from COVID-19. Each collaborating institution followed its own protocols to collect whole blood in K2EDTA tubes. For TCRbeta analysis, collaborator samples were shipped as frozen whole blood, as isolated PBMCs, or as DNA extracted from either sample type. On this clone: It lacks a known antigen. It has no much larger one-base neighbor in the sample; base qualities were not kept.

Relative to germline, V is missing 2 bases and J is missing 4 bases, with 1 base of the junction outside any gene match. The CDR3 covers 13 residues, taking in both the cysteine and the phenylalanine. Just CDR3 DNA is preserved here, 39 bases in frame from base 1. The germline V gene gives CDR1 as SNHLY and CDR2 as FYNNEI. TCRbeta CDR3 regions were amplified from genomic DNA using the immunoSEQ Assay, a bias-controlled multiplex PCR. Per the authors' processing: The number of nucleated cells in each sample was estimated by amplification of reference gene primers within the assay. Sequence reads were collapsed and filtered to measure the absolute abundance of every unique TCRbeta CDR3 rearrangement. For each sample, productive Simpson clonality was calculated as the square root of Simpson's diversity index over productive rearrangements. TCRdb mirrors the immuneACCESS table, restricted to in-frame sequences. Some clones are absent from its copies; in checked studies, under half trace to an unresolved V gene, and the reason for the others is unknown. V and J calls and clone size are copied from that table; D and trimming were computed from the DNA. In this sample the table shows about 120,000 clones, 70% to 90% of which occur a single time. Roughly 7.9% of the sample lies in the top ten.

This clonotype was obtained from a man between 65 and 79 years old who had recovered from COVID-19. The sequencing input was peripheral blood. The rearranged chain carries TRBV2 and TRBJ1-1; 7 junctional bases match TRBD1. DNA sequence: TGTGCCAGCAGTGAATCAGGGGGCACTGAAGCTTTCTTT. This encodes CASSESGGTEAFF.